The entry below describes one T cell receptor (beta chain). The primer mix had 60 Vbeta and 13 Jbeta primers. Produced via immunoSEQ multiplex PCR; TCRdb's table is partial and in-frame only. This table holds 150,000 to 200,000 clones, about three quarters found once. This specimen belongs to a study of cytomegalovirus exposure and HLA in healthy donors. This CDR3 is built from 14 residues. Looked up from germline, CDR1 is SGHTA and CDR2 is FQGNSA. J was trimmed by 5 bases and V by 3 bases; bases with no gene match: 3. This receptor was taken from a woman between 40 and 50 years old in good health and CMV-seronegative. Sequenced input: PBMCs. The rearrangement links TRBV7-2 to TRBJ1-4, with TRBD1 matching 7 bases. The CDR3 reads CASSFRQGNEKLFF. The CDR3 DNA follows: TGTGCCAGCAGCTTTCGACAGGGAAATGAAAAACTGTTTTTT.